This section outlines one TCR beta chain sequence together with its context. The data originate from a study of T cell responses to AZD1222 COVID-19 vaccine. The germline CDR1 and CDR2 sequences are SGHRS and YFSETQ. The CDR3 covers 15 residues. With V trimmed by 2 bases and J by 5 bases, 4 bases remained unmatched. Data came from immunoSEQ multiplex PCR; TCRdb stores just in-frame clones and leaves some out. The sample has 150,000 or so clones, roughly 92% seen once. This specimen consisted of peripheral blood, obtained on day 0 of AZD1222 vaccination. The sequence was collected from an adult in good health. This chain joins TRBV5-1 and TRBJ2-1; 10 bases align to TRBD2. The CDR3 DNA sequence: TGCGCCAGCAGCTTAGCGGGAGGGTCCAACAATGAGCAGTTCTTC. It specifies CASSLAGGSNNEQFF.